Each of the 12 T cell receptor beta chains below was sequenced from the same sample in a study of neurological immune-mediated disorders. TCRdb reanalysed the 5' RACE reads using MiXCR and keeps one entry per CDR3 protein. The table has 50,000 or so distinct CDR3 sequences, roughly 3.8% seen once. Sequenced input: PBMCs. The receptors derive from a man aged 60-69 years with multiple sclerosis.

This clonotype was detected a few times. The chain employs TRBV18 and TRBJ1-1; perhaps TRBD1 as D (6 bases). This CDR3 contains 16 residues. V was shortened by 4 bases and J by 0 bases, with 15 bases between the two germline ends. The germline CDR1 and CDR2 sequences are KGHSH and LQKENI. CDR3 amino acids: CASSRGGARVNTEAFF. The CDR3 nucleotides read TGTGCCAGCTCACGAGGGGGGGCCCGCGTGAACACTGAAGCTTTCTTT. The full variable domain, rest sourced from reference TRBV18 and TRBJ1-1, is NAGVMQNPRHLVRRRGQEARLRCSPMKGHSHVYWYRQLPEEGLKFMVYLQKENIIDESGMPKERFSAEFPKEGPSILRIQQVVRGDSAAYFCASSRGGARVNTEAFFGQGTRLTVV.

This clonotype appeared many times. V usage is TRBV20-1 and J usage is TRBJ2-7, with a weak D call TRBD1 (6 bases). Germline CDR1 reads DFQATT; CDR2 reads SNEGSKA (reference sequence). The CDR3 spans 17 residues. Trimming took 1 base from V and 2 from J, leaving 21 bases between them. CDR3 sequence: CSARAEGLDRGAYEQYF. CDR3 bases: TGCAGTGCTAGAGCTGAGGGGTTGGACAGAGGGGCCTACGAGCAGTACTTC.

This clonotype appeared many times. The V gene is TRBV7-2, the J gene TRBJ2-7; either TRBD1 or TRBD2 may supply D (5 bases each). V gave up 1 base and J gave up 4 bases, with 14 bases separating them. CDR1 SGHTA and CDR2 FQGNSA come from the germline V gene. The CDR3 spans 15 residues. CDR3 in DNA: TGTGCCAGCAGCTTAGACGGGACGTCCCGATACGAGCAGTACTTC. This translates into CASSLDGTSRYEQYF. The variable domain in full, with the rest retrieved from reference TRBV7-2 and TRBJ2-7, is GAGVSQSPSNKVTEKGKDVELRCDPISGHTALYWYRQSLGQGLEFLIYFQGNSAPDKSGLPSDRFSAERTGGSVSTLTIQRTQQEDSAVYLCASSLDGTSRYEQYFGPGTRLTVT.

This clonotype was observed at least ten times. The chain has TRBV15 and TRBJ2-1; D remains ambiguous. CDR3 length: 18 residues. V was clipped by 0 bases and J by 6 bases, with 21 bases between them. Per the germline V gene, CDR1 is LNHNV and CDR2 is YYDKDF (reference sequence). CDR3 protein: CATSRDPAPGSGSNEQFF. In DNA, the CDR3 is TGTGCCACCAGCAGAGATCCCGCCCCGGGCTCCGGCAGCAATGAGCAGTTCTTC.

This clonotype was recorded at least ten times. The J gene is TRBJ2-6, the V gene TRBV18; D is ambiguous. This CDR3 spans 16 amino acids. Germline loops: CDR1 KGHSH, CDR2 LQKENI. Trimming left V 3 bases short and J 2 bases short, with 11 bases between. Written as DNA, the CDR3 is TGTGCCAGCTCACCGAGAGAGGACGCTGGGGCCAACGTCCTGACTTTC. Protein sequence: CASSPREDAGANVLTF.

This clonotype was observed many times. V gene TRBV3-1 combines with J gene TRBJ2-1; tentative D call: TRBD1 (5 bases). With 8 bases removed from V and 7 bases from J, the gap between germline ends came to 15 bases. Germline V gene lookup returns CDR1 LGHDT and CDR2 YNNKEL (reference sequence). The CDR3 spans 13 residues. CDR3 nucleotide sequence: TGTGCCAGCCGGAAGGGGCGTACAAATGAGCAGTTCTTC. This gives the protein CASRKGRTNEQFF.

Ten or more counts support this clonotype. The gene calls are TRBV20-1 and TRBJ1-4, with TRBD1 as a possible D gene (5 bases). V lost 6 bases, J lost 5 bases, and 16 bases lay in between. Germline CDR1 is DFQATT and CDR2 is SNEGSKA (reference sequence). CDR3 length equals 14 residues. The CDR3 region has the DNA TGCAGTGCCCAATCCGGGGGATCCAATGAAAAACTGTTTTTT. Its protein is CSAQSGGSNEKLFF.

Many counts were recorded for this clonotype. The gene calls are TRBV24-1 and TRBJ2-5, with D perhaps TRBD1 or TRBD2 (5 bases each). The CDR3 contains 14 residues. Germline-derived CDR1 and CDR2 are KGHDR and SFDVKD. V was trimmed by 5 bases and J by 2 bases, leaving 11 bases between them. The DNA of the CDR3 is TGTGCCACCAGTGGGAGGACAAATCAAGAGACCCAGTACTTC. Encoded protein: CATSGRTNQETQYF.

This clonotype was detected many times. The chain is built from TRBV4-1 and TRBJ1-1; 7 bases are a match to TRBD1. Germline V gene sequence: CDR1 MGHRA, CDR2 YSYEKL. This CDR3 has 16 amino acids. The junction had 6 bases not matched to a gene; V was cut back by 2 bases and J by 0 bases. CDR3 in DNA: TGCGCCAGCAGCCAACGGGACAGCAACATGAACACTGAAGCTTTCTTT. This encodes CASSQRDSNMNTEAFF.

The rearrangement links TRBV5-6 to TRBJ2-7; D remains ambiguous. Trimming removed 6 bases at V and 0 bases at J, with 7 bases between. The CDR3 length is 12 residues. CDR1 is SGHDT, CDR2 YYEEEE, per germline. The DNA of the CDR3 is TGTGCCAGCAATGATTGCTCCTACGAGCAGTACTTC. This encodes CASNDCSYEQYF.

This clonotype was counted at least ten times. The V gene is TRBV7-9, the J gene TRBJ1-6, with 8 bases aligning to TRBD1. This CDR3 comprises 15 residues. Germline trimming cut 5 bases from V and 7 bases from J; bases unmatched to any gene: 7. CDR1 is SEHNR and CDR2 is FQNEAQ in the germline V gene (reference sequence). As DNA, the CDR3 is TGTGCCAGCAGCCCCATGGGACAGGAGAATTCACCCCTCCACTTT. Translated: CASSPMGQENSPLHF.

The table lists this clonotype with a few counts. The V call is TRBV7-9, the J call TRBJ1-6, with TRBD1 matching 9 bases. The V segment lost 4 bases and the J segment 11 bases; nucleotides outside the gene matches: 6. Germline CDR1 is SEHNR and CDR2 is FQNEAQ (reference sequence). There are 14 residues in the CDR3. The CDR3: CASSSGQGKPPLHF. CDR3 nucleotide sequence: TGTGCCAGCAGCTCGGGACAGGGTAAACCACCCCTCCACTTT.